This TCR beta chain is from a study of a mutant IDH1 vaccine in newly diagnosed glioma. As for this clone: Its antigen is not known.

Time point here: week 47, end of study. Mutant IDH1 20-mer peptide, at 300 ug, made up each vaccine dose, with topical imiquimod. Libraries were prepared by immunoSEQ multiplex PCR; TCRdb keeps only in-frame clonotypes and omits some of them. The sample records around 100,000 clones, roughly 86% being singletons. CDR3 size: 17 residues. Germline lookup yields CDR1 MGHRA and CDR2 YSYEKL. V shed 4 bases and J 0 bases; nucleotides not matched to a gene: 10. J is TRBJ2-7 and V is TRBV4-1; 9 bases line up with TRBD1. This specimen was PBMCs, taken from a glioma patient whose treatment included an IDH1 peptide vaccine. The source is a woman in her fifties or sixties with glioma. As DNA, the CDR3 is TGCGCCAGCAGCCCTGACAGGGGGAGTAGCGGCTCCTACGAGCAGTACTTC. Amino acids: CASSPDRGSSGSYEQYF.